This T cell receptor (beta chain) was captured in a study of cytomegalovirus exposure and HLA in healthy donors. The study, taken as a whole, reports: Researchers reported in a later analysis that common viral pathogens appeared linked to several top clusters. By HLA locus, TCR association rates varied in a later analysis, with DRB1 showing the most and HLA-C the fewest. A previous analysis found most TCR beta V segments productive roughly 87% or roughly 30% of the time.

Use of 60 Vbeta and 13 Jbeta primers characterized the PCR. Original processing methods: Unique TCR beta chains totaled about 73 million in a later count, with some 10 million of them shared. Only in-frame clones appear in the TCRdb table, and some are missing; sequencing was by immunoSEQ multiplex PCR. V, J and clone size are those of that table, while D and trimming were read from the DNA. The table includes 90,000 or so clones, 70% to 80% detected once. Note on this clone: Its target is unknown.

The V gene end was trimmed by 4 bases and the J gene end by 5 bases; junction bases not matched to a gene: 3. The CDR3 loop spans 14 amino acids. Germline assignment: CDR1 KGHSH and CDR2 LQKENI. J is TRBJ2-1 and V is TRBV18; TRBD2 matches 9 bases. This receptor was identified in a woman between 50 and 59 years old in good health and CMV-seropositive. The specimen sequenced was PBMCs. The CDR3: CASSLTSGNNEQFF. The CDR3 DNA follows: TGTGCCAGCTCACTGACTAGCGGTAACAATGAGCAGTTCTTC.